This TCR beta chain was sequenced in a study of T cells in Graves' hyperthyroidism and ophthalmopathy. Looked up from germline, CDR1 is MGHRA and CDR2 is YSYEKL. J was trimmed by 6 bases and V by 3 bases; bases with no gene match: 8. The CDR3 loop spans 16 amino acids. TCR beta CDR3 regions were amplified from RNA. The HTBI primer set was used in a first-round RT-PCR of the TCR CDR3. From the multiplex PCR reads, TCRdb called clonotypes with MiXCR, one entry per CDR3 protein. The sample yields about 700,000 distinct CDR3 sequences, less than 15% seen once. Input material: blood. The receptor was derived from a young woman with Graves' hyperthyroidism. The gene calls are TRBV4-1 and TRBJ2-1; TRBD2 aligns across 10 bases. CDR3 region: CASSQLAGGRGNEQFF. Written as DNA, the CDR3 is TGCGCCAGCAGCCAGTTAGCGGGAGGAAGGGGCAATGAGCAGTTCTTC.